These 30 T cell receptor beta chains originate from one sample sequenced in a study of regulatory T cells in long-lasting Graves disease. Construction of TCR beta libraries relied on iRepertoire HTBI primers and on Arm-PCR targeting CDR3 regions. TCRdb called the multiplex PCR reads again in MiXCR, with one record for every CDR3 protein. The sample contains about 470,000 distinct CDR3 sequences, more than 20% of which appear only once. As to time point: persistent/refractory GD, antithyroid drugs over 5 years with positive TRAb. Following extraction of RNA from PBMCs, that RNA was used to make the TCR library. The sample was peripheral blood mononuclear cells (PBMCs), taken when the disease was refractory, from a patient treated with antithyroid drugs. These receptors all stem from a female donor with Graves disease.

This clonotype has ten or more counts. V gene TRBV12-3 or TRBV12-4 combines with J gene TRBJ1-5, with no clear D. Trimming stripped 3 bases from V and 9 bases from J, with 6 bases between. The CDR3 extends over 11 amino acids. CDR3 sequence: CASSFRGPQHF. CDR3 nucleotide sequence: TGTGCCAGCAGTTTTCGTGGGCCCCAGCATTTT.

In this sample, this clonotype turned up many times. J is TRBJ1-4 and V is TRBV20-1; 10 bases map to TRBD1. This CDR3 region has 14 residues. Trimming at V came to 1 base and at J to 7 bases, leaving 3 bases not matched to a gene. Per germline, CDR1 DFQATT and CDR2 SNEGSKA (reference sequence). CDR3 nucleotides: TGCAGTGCTAGAGCCGACAGGGGGCCTGAAAAACTGTTTTTT. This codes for CSARADRGPEKLFF.

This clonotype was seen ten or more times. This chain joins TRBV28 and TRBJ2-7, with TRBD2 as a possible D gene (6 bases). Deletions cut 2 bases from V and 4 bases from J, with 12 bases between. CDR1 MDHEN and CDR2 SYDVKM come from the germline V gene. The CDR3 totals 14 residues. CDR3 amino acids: CASSLTAGHYEQYF. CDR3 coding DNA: TGTGCCAGCAGTTTAACCGCGGGGCATTACGAGCAGTACTTC. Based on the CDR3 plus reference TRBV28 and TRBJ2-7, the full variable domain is DVKVTQSSRYLVKRTGEKVFLECVQDMDHENMFWYRQDPGLGLRLIYFSYDVKMKEKGDIPEGYSVSREKKERFSLILESASTNQTSMYLCASSLTAGHYEQYFGPGTRLTVT.

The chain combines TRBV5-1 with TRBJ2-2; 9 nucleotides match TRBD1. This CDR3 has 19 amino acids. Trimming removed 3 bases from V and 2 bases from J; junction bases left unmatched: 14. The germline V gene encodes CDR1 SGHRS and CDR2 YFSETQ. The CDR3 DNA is TGCGCCAGCAGCTCTCATCCCGGGACAGGGAGTACCAACACCGGGGAGCTGTTTTTT. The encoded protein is CASSSHPGTGSTNTGELFF.

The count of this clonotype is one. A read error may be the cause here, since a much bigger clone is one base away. CDR3 bases: TGTGTCAGCAGCACTGACTCTTACCAAGAGACCCAGTACTTC. Translating it yields CVSSTDSYQETQYF. V is TRBV2 and J is TRBJ2-5; D gene unclear. The germline gives CDR1 SNHLY, CDR2 FYNNEI. The CDR3 consists of 14 residues.

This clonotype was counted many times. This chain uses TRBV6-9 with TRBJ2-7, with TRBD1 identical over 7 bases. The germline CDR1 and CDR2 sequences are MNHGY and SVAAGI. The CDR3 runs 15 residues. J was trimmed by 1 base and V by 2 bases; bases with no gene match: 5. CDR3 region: CASSYNPGQSYEQYF. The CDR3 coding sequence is TGTGCCAGCAGTTATAATCCGGGACAGTCCTACGAGCAGTACTTC.

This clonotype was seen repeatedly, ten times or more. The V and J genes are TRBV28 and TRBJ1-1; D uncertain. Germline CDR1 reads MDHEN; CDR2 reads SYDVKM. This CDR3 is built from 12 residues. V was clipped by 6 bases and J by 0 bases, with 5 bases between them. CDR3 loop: CASSLMNTEAFF. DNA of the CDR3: TGTGCCAGCAGCTTGATGAACACTGAAGCTTTCTTT.

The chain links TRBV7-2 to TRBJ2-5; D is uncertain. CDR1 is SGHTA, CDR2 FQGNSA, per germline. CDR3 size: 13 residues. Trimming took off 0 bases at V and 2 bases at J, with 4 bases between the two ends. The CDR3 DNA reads TGTGCCAGCAGCTTAGCTAGGCAAGAGACCCAGTACTTC. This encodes CASSLARQETQYF. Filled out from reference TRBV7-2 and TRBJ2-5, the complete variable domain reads GAGVSQSPSNKVTEKGKDVELRCDPISGHTALYWYRQSLGQGLEFLIYFQGNSAPDKSGLPSDRFSAERTGGSVSTLTIQRTQQEDSAVYLCASSLARQETQYFGPGTRLLVL.

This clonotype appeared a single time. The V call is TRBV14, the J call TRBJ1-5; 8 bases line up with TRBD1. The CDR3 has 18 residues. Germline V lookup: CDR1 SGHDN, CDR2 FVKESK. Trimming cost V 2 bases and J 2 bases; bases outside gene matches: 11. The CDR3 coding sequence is TGTGCCAGCAGCCAAACTCTTGCGGACAGGGTGGGCAATCAGCCCCAGCATTTT. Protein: CASSQTLADRVGNQPQHF.

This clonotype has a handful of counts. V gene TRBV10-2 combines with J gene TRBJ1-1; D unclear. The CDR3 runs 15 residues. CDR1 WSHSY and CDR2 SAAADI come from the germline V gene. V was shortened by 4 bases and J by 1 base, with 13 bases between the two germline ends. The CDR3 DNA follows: TGCGCCAGCAGTGTCCGAGGGCCGGCGAACACTGAAGCTTTCTTT. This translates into CASSVRGPANTEAFF.

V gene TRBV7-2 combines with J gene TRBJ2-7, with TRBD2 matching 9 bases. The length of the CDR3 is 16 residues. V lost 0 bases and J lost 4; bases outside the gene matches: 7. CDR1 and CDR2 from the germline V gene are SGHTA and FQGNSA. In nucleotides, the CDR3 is TGTGCCAGCAGCTTAGCCCCTAGCGGGATGAGTTACGAGCAGTACTTC. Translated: CASSLAPSGMSYEQYF.

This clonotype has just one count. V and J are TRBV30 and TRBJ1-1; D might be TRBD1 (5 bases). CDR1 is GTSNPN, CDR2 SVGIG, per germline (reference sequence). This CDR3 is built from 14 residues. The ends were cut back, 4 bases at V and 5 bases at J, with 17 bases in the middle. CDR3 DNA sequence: TGTGCCTGGACCACTTTCGGGGGGATGACTGAAGCTTTCTTT. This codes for CAWTTFGGMTEAFF.

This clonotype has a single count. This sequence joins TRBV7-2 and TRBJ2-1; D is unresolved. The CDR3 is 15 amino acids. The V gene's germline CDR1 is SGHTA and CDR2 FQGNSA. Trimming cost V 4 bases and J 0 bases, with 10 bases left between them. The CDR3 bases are TGTGCCAGCAGCTCGACTGCGAGCTCCTACAATGAGCAGTTCTTC. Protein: CASSSTASSYNEQFF.

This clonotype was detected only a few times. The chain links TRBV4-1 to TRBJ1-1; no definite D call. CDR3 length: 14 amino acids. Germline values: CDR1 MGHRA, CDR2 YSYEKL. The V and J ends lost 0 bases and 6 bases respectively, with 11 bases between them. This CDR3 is CASSQEGERSEAFF. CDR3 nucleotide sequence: TGCGCCAGCAGCCAAGAAGGAGAAAGATCTGAAGCTTTCTTT.

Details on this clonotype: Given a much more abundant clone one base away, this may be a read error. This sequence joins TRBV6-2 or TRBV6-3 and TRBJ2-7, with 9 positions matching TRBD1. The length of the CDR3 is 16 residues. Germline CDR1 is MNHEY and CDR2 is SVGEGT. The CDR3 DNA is TGTGCCAGCAGTTACCCCCTTACAGGGGGCCGCTACGAGCAGCACTTC. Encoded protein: CASSYPLTGGRYEQHF.

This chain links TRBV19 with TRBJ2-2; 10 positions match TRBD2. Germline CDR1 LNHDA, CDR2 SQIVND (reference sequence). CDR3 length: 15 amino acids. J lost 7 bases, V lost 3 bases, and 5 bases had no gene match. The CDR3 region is CASSMSGRAGGELFF. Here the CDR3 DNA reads TGTGCCAGTAGTATGAGCGGGAGGGCCGGCGGGGAGCTGTTTTTT.

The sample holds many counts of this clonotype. DNA of the CDR3: TGTGCCAGCAGTCCGTTCGGGAAAGCAGGTTTCAACTATGGCTACACCTTC. The encoded protein is CASSPFGKAGFNYGYTF. V is TRBV12-3 or TRBV12-4 and J is TRBJ1-2; D unresolved. V lost 5 bases to trimming and J lost 2 bases, with 21 bases between them. This CDR3 has 17 residues.

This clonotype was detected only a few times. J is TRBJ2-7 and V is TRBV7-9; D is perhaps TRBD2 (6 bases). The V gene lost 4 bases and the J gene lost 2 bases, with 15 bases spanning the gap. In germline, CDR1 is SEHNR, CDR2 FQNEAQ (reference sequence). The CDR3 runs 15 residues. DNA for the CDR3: TGTGCCAGCAGCTCCCTGGGGGGAAATGCCTACGAGCAGTACTTC. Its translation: CASSSLGGNAYEQYF.

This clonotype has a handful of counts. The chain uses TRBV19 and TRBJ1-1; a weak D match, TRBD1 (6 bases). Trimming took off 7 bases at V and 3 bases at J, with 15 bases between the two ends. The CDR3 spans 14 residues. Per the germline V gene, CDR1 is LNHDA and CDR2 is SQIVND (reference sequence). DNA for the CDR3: TGTGCCAGTATACATCAGACAGGACACACTGAAGCTTTCTTT. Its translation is CASIHQTGHTEAFF.

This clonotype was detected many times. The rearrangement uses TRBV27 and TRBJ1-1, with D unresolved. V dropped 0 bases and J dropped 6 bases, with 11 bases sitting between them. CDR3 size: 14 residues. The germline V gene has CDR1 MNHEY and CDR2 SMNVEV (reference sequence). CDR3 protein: CASSLSEGFPEAFF. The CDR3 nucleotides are TGTGCCAGCAGTTTATCGGAGGGATTCCCTGAAGCTTTCTTT.

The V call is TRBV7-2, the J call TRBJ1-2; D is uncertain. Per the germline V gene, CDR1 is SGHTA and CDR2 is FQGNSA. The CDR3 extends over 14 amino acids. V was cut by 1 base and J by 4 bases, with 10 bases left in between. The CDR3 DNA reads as TGTGCCAGCAGCTTAGGATTTAGCGCCTATGGCTACACCTTC. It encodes CASSLGFSAYGYTF. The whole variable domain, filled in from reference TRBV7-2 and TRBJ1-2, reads GAGVSQSPSNKVTEKGKDVELRCDPISGHTALYWYRQSLGQGLEFLIYFQGNSAPDKSGLPSDRFSAERTGGSVSTLTIQRTQQEDSAVYLCASSLGFSAYGYTFGSGTRLTVV.

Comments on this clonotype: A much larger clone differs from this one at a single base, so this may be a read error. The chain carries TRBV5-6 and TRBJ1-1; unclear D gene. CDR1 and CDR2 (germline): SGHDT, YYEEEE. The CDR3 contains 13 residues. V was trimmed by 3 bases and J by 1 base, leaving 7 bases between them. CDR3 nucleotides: TGTGCCAGCAGCTCGGAAGAGAACACTGAAGCTTTCTTT. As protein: CASSSEENTEAFF.

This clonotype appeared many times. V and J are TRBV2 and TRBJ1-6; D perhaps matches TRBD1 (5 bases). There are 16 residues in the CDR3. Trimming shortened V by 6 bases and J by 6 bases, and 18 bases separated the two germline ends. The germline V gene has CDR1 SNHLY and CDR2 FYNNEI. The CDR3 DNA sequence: TGTGCCAGCAGGACGGATAGGGGAGGAGGTAATTCACCCCTCCACTTT. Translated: CASRTDRGGGNSPLHF.

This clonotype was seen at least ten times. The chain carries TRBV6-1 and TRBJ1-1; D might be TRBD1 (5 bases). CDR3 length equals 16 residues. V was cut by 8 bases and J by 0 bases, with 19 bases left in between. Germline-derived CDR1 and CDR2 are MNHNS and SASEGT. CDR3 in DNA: TGTGCCAGCTGCCGGGGACGGACCCTTATGAACACTGAAGCTTTCTTT. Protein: CASCRGRTLMNTEAFF.

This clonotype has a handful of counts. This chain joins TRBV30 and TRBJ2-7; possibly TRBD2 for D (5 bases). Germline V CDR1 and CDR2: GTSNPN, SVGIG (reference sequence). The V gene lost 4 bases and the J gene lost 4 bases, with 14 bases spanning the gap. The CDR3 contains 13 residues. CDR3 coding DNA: TGTGCCTGGAAGCCCCTTGGGAGTTACGAGCAGTACTTC. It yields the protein CAWKPLGSYEQYF.

The CDR3 protein is CASSIMGPNSEVPEAFF. In nucleotides, the CDR3 is TGTGCCAGTAGTATAATGGGCCCCAATTCCGAAGTCCCTGAAGCTTTCTTT. J is TRBJ1-1 and V is TRBV19, with D unclear. CDR1 LNHDA and CDR2 SQIVND come from the germline V gene (reference sequence). This CDR3 has 17 residues. The ends were cut back, 2 bases at V and 6 bases at J, with 22 bases in the middle.

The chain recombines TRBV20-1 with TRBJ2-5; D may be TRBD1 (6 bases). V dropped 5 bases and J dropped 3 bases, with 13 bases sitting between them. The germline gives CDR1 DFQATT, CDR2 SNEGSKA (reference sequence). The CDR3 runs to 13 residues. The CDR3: CSARSPGEETQYF. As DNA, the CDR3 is TGCAGTGCTCGGTCTCCAGGGGAAGAGACCCAGTACTTC.

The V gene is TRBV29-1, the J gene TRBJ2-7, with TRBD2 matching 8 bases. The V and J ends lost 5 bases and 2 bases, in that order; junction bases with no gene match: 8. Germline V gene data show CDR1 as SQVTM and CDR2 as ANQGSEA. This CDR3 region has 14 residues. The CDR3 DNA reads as TGCAGCGTTCCTCGGGAGGGCCGAACCTACGAGCAGTACTTC. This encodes CSVPREGRTYEQYF.

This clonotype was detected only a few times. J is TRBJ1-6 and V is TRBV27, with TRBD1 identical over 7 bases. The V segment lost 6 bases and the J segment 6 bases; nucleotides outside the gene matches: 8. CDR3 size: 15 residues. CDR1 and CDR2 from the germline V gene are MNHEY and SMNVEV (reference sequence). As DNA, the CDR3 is TGTGCCAGCAGCCCTGGACAGGCGGGTAATTCACCCCTCCACTTT. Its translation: CASSPGQAGNSPLHF.

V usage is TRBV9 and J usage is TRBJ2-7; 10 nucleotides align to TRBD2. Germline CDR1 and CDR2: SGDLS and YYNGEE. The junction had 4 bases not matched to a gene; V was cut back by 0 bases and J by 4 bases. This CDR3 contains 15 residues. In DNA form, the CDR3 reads TGTGCCAGCAGCGTAGGAAGTAGCGGGAGGTACGAGCAGTACTTC. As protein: CASSVGSSGRYEQYF.